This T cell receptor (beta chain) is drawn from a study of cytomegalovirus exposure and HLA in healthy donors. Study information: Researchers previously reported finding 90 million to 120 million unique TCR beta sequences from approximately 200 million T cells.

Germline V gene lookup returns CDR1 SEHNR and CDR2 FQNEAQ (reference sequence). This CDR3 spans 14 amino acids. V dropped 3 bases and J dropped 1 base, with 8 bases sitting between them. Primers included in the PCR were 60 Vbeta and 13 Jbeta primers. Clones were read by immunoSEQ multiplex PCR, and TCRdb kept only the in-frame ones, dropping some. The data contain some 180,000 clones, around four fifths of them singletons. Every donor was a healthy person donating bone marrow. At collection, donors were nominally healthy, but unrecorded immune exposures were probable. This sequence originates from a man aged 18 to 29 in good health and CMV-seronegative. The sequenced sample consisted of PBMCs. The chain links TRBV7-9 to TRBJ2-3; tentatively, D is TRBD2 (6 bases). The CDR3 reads CASSFTGGTDTQYF. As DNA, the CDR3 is TGTGCCAGCAGCTTTACGGGGGGCACAGATACGCAGTATTTT.